The TCR beta chain under discussion was sequenced for a study of blood T cell repertoires in COVID-19. Clones were sequenced by immunoSEQ multiplex PCR, and TCRdb holds only the in-frame ones, with some missing. Of roughly 250,000 clones in the sample, more than 85% were seen once. The germline V gene encodes CDR1 MNHEY and CDR2 SMNVEV (reference sequence). The V end was cut by 2 bases, the J end by 6 bases, with 8 bases between. This CDR3 region has 12 residues. The sequence was obtained from a woman between 50 and 59 years old who had recovered from COVID-19. The sequenced sample consisted of PBMCs or T cells enriched from blood (not recorded which). The chain recombines TRBV27 with TRBJ2-7; D may be TRBD1 (6 bases). CDR3 bases: TGTGCCAGCAGTTTAGTAGGGGGCGAGCAGTACTTC. Residues: CASSLVGGEQYF.